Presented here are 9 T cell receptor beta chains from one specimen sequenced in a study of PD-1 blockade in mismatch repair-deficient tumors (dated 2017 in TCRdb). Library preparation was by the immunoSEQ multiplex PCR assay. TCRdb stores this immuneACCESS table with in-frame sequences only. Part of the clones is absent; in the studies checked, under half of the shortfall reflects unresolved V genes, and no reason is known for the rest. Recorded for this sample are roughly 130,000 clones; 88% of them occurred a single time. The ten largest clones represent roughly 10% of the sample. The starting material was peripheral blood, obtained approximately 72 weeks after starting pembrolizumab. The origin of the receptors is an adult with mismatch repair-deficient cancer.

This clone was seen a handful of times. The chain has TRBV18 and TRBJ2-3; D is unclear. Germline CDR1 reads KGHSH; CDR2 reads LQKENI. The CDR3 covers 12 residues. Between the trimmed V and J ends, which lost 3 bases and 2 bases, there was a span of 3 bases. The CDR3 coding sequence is TGTGCCAGCTCACCCCCCACAGATACGCAGTATTTT. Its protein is CASSPPTDTQYF.

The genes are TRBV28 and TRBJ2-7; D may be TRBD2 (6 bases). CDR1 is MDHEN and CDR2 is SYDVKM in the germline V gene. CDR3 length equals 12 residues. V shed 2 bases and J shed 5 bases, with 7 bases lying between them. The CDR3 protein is CASSLGRHEQYF. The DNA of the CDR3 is TGTGCCAGCAGTTTAGGGAGGCACGAGCAGTACTTC.

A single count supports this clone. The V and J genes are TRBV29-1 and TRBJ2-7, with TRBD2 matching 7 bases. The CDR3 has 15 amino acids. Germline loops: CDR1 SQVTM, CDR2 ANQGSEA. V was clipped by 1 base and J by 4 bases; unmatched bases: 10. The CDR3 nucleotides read TGCAGCGTTGAAGGCCGGGGAGGGTCTGGTTACGAGCAGTACTTC. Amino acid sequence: CSVEGRGGSGYEQYF.

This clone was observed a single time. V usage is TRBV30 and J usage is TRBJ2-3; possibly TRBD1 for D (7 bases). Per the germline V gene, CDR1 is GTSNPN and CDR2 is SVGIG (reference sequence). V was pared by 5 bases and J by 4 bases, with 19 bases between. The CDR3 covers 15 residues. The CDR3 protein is CAWGAAGGIADTQYF. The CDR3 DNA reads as TGTGCCTGGGGGGCGGCAGGGGGGATCGCAGATACGCAGTATTTT.

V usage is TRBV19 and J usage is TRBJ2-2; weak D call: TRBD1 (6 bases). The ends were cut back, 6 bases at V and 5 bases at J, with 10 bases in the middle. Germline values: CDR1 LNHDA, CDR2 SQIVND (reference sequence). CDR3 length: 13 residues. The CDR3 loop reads CASRKRGTGELFF. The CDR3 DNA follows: TGTGCCAGTAGGAAGAGGGGGACCGGGGAGCTGTTTTTT.

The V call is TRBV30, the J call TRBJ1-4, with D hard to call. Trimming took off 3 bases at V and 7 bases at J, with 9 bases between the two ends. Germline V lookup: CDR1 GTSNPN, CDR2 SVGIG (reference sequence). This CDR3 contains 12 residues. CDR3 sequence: CAWSTMGEKLFF. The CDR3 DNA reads TGTGCCTGGAGCACGATGGGTGAAAAACTGTTTTTT.

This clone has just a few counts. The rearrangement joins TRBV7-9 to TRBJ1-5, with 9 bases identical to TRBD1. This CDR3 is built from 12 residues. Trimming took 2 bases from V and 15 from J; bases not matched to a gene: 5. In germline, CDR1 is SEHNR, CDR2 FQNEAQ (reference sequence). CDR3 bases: TGTGCCAGCAGCTTAACAGGGGGCCACTTGCATTTT. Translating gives CASSLTGGHLHF.

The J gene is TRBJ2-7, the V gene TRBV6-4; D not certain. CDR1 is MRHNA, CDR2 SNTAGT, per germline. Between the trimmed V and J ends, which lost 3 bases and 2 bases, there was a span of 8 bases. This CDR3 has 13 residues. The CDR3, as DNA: TGTGCCAGCAGTGATCCAACCCCCTACGAGCAGTACTTC. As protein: CASSDPTPYEQYF.

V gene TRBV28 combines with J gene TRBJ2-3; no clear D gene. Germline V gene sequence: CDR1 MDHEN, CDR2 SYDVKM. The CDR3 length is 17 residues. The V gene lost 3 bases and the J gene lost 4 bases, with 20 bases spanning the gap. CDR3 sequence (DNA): TGTGCCAGCAGTTTGGTTTTGGTACAAATGGATCCAGATACGCAGTATTTT. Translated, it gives CASSLVLVQMDPDTQYF.